The clone carrying this T cell receptor beta chain was detected ten times or more. The antigen is undetermined. Libraries of TCR beta came from quantitative 5'-RACE with molecular barcodes. TCRdb re-called the 5' RACE reads with MiXCR, one entry per CDR3 protein. The data hold 150,000 to 200,000 distinct CDR3 sequences, with over 10% observed a single time. The data are from a study of CD8 T cells in ankylosing spondylitis. The CDR3 is 14 amino acids. CDR1 is MNHNS, CDR2 SASEGT, per germline. Germline trimming cut 6 bases from V and 4 bases from J; bases unmatched to any gene: 5. The study, taken as a whole, reports: Within matched ankylosing spondylitis synovial fluid, disease-linked clones were reportedly significantly enriched. Typical of ankylosing spondylitis blood, it appeared, was a TCR beta motif of fewer than ten highly homologous variants.

The sequenced sample was blood, either unsorted or a sorted T cell fraction (not recorded which). This chain connects TRBV6-1 to TRBJ1-5, with 8 bases lining up with TRBD1. This receptor was identified in a female donor with ankylosing spondylitis or in good health (not recorded which). The CDR3 sequence: CASRRTGRNQPQHF. The CDR3 DNA reads TGTGCCAGCAGGCGGACAGGGCGTAATCAGCCCCAGCATTTT.